This is a list of T cell receptor beta chains from one sample in a study of human T cells and chemical hapten exposure. Each CDR3 protein is one row after TCRdb ran MiXCR on the RACE reads. Of about 120,000 distinct CDR3 sequences listed, about 13% are singletons. The specimen was whole blood, collected in connection with sensitization to the hapten diphenylcyclopropenone (DPC). The receptors were gathered from a woman younger than 30 with alopecia areata. Some clones in this sample may be carry-over from other donors' samples. Both conserved end residues are part of each CDR3. D genes are given only for firm matches. Clone size appears in some rows only: once, few, many, or a class for an expanded clone.

TRBV7-2,TRBD1,TRBJ2-7,many,TGTGCCAGCAGCTTAGGACCGACAGGGGGCCATATAGCCTCCTACGAGCAGTACTTC,CASSLGPTGGHIASYEQYF
TRBV29-1,TRBD2,TRBJ2-3,.,TGCAGCGTTGAACGGGGGGACACAGATACGCAGTATTTT,CSVERGDTDTQYF
TRBV20-1,.,TRBJ1-1,many,TGCAGTGCTAGCGCGGTGAACACTGAAGCTTTCTTT,CSASAVNTEAFF
TRBV12-5,.,TRBJ2-7,many,TGTGCTAGTGGGTTAAACGCTCGCCGGGGGTACTTC,CASGLNARRGYF
TRBV7-9,TRBD1,TRBJ1-1,.,TGTGCCAGCAGCCCAGGACAGGGATCCACTGAAGCTTTCTTT,CASSPGQGSTEAFF
TRBV11-1,.,TRBJ2-7,.,TGTGCCAGCGCAACTATCGTCGGGGCACTGATCTCCTACGAGCAGTACTTC,CASATIVGALISYEQYF
TRBV7-6,.,TRBJ2-3,many,TGTGCCAGCAGCTTAGGAATTCCTCGGGGCACAGATACGCAGTATTTT,CASSLGIPRGTDTQYF
TRBV5-4,.,TRBJ1-6,few,TGTGCCAGCAGCCCTGGGTCGGGGTGGATGTATAATTCACCCCTCCACTTT,CASSPGSGWMYNSPLHF
TRBV19,.,TRBJ2-2,few,TGTGCCAGTAGTATCCGGCCCACCGGGGAGCTGTTTTTT,CASSIRPTGELFF
TRBV7-9,.,TRBJ2-3,few,TGTGCCAGCAGCTTAGCTAGGGTGCTGATGCGCGGCACAGATACGCAGTATTTT,CASSLARVLMRGTDTQYF
TRBV18,.,TRBJ1-5,many,TGTGCCAGCTCACCCCAGGGTCTAAATCAGCCCCAGCATTTT,CASSPQGLNQPQHF
TRBV7-2,TRBD1,TRBJ2-4,few,TGTGCCAGCAGCCGACAGGGGGCGATTAACATTCAGTACTTC,CASSRQGAINIQYF
TRBV11-2,.,TRBJ2-1,.,TGTGCCAGCAGCTCCTCCGGGACCCAGTACAATGAGCAGTTCTTC,CASSSSGTQYNEQFF
TRBV28,.,TRBJ2-1,.,TGTGCCAGCACCTTAGGGGGGCTCGAATTCTTC,CASTLGGLEFF
TRBV9,.,TRBJ1-3,few,TGTGCCAGCAGCGTAGCGCAGGGGACCGGAAACACCATATATTTT,CASSVAQGTGNTIYF
TRBV3-1,.,TRBJ1-2,many,TGTGCCAGCTCGGATGGACACCGCTATGGCTACACCTTC,CASSDGHRYGYTF
TRBV7-9,TRBD1,TRBJ2-3,few,TGTGCCAGCAGCTTAAACGACAGGGGACTGGGAGATACGCAGTATTTT,CASSLNDRGLGDTQYF
TRBV28,.,TRBJ1-5,many,TGTGCCAGCAGTCCCCTCGGGGGCAATCAGCCCCAGCATTTT,CASSPLGGNQPQHF
TRBV25-1,TRBD1,TRBJ2-6,.,TGTGCCAGCGGCCGGGACAGAGGGGCTGGGGCCAACGTCCTGACTTTC,CASGRDRGAGANVLTF
TRBV11-2,.,TRBJ2-4,many,TGTGCCAGCAGCCCAGCCCAGGATGGGGGGTATGGCAAAAACATTCAGTACTTC,CASSPAQDGGYGKNIQYF
TRBV5-4,.,TRBJ2-1,many,TGTGCCAGCAGCTCGGGGCGGGGTGGCGGCAATGAGCAGTTCTTC,CASSSGRGGGNEQFF
TRBV6-6,.,TRBJ2-3,many,TGTGCCAGCAGTTATGGCTCAGATACGCAGTATTTT,CASSYGSDTQYF
TRBV4-3,.,TRBJ2-3,.,TGCGCCAGCAGCCAAGATTACCCAAACCACTCGTCTGATACGCAGTATTTT,CASSQDYPNHSSDTQYF
TRBV19,TRBD2,TRBJ2-7,.,TGTGCCAGTTCCGGGACTATCGCCTACGAGCAGTACTTC,CASSGTIAYEQYF
TRBV20-1,TRBD1,TRBJ2-1,few,TGCAGTGCACGCTCCCCAGGGGGTCCAAACAATGAGCAGTTCTTC,CSARSPGGPNNEQFF
TRBV27,.,TRBJ2-5,few,TGTGCCAGCAGTCTCCGAGGGGTAGAGACCCAGTACTTC,CASSLRGVETQYF
TRBV18,TRBD1,TRBJ2-7,.,TGTGCCAGCTCACCGGGACAGATCTACGAGCAGTACTTC,CASSPGQIYEQYF
TRBV30,TRBD1,TRBJ1-4,few,TGTGCCTGGAGTCTAGCGGGACAGAGAAATGAAAAACTGTTTTTT,CAWSLAGQRNEKLFF
TRBV12-3/TRBV12-4,.,TRBJ1-3,.,TGTGCCAGCAGTACCGGACGGTACTCTGGAAACACCATATATTTT,CASSTGRYSGNTIYF
TRBV6-2/TRBV6-3,.,TRBJ1-2,few,TGTGCCAGCAGCACCGGGACCCACGACACCTTC,CASSTGTHDTF
TRBV20-1,.,TRBJ2-7,many,TGCAGTGCTAGAGAGATATGGGCAGGAACCTACGAGCAGTACTTC,CSAREIWAGTYEQYF
TRBV9,.,TRBJ2-1,many,TGTGCCAGCAGCGTTGGGGGGCGAAATGAGCAGTTCTTC,CASSVGGRNEQFF
TRBV7-3,.,TRBJ1-1,.,TGTGCCAGCAGCTTTTGGAACCGACTGAACACTGAAGCTTTCTTT,CASSFWNRLNTEAFF
TRBV29-1,.,TRBJ2-1,.,TGCAGCGCCATGATGGGCACCTTGAGCTCCTACAATGAGCAGTTCTTC,CSAMMGTLSSYNEQFF
TRBV28,.,TRBJ2-3,few,TGTGCCAGCAGTTTTGGCAATACGCAGTATTTT,CASSFGNTQYF
TRBV9,TRBD2,TRBJ2-1,few,TGTGCCAGCAGCTACGGACTAGCGGGGGGGCTAAATGAGCAGTTCTTC,CASSYGLAGGLNEQFF
TRBV20-1,TRBD2,TRBJ2-4,many,TGCAGTGCATGGCCGGGACTAGCGGGGGGGCCTCTGGCCAAAAACATTCAGTACTTC,CSAWPGLAGGPLAKNIQYF
TRBV5-1,TRBD1,TRBJ1-5,few,TGCGCCAGCAGCTGGGGGACAGGAAAAAATCAGCCCCAGCATTTT,CASSWGTGKNQPQHF
TRBV20-1,TRBD1,TRBJ1-5,many,TGCAGTGCCGCCAGGGGGAATCAGCCCCAGCATTTT,CSAARGNQPQHF
TRBV4-1,.,TRBJ1-5,many,TGCGCCAGCAGCCAAGTCGCTCGGCAGCCCCAGCATTTT,CASSQVARQPQHF
TRBV9,.,TRBJ2-1,few,TGTGCCAGCAGCGTAGCTGCGCTCCTGAGCTCCTACAATGAGCAGTTCTTC,CASSVAALLSSYNEQFF
TRBV2,.,TRBJ2-2,many,TGTGCCAGCAGTGACGGCCGCCTCCGCCGGGAGCTGTTTTTT,CASSDGRLRRELFF
TRBV5-1,.,TRBJ1-6,many,TGCGCCAGCAGCTCAGACAGAAAAGCGGGTTCACCCCTCCACTTT,CASSSDRKAGSPLHF
TRBV7-6,TRBD1,TRBJ1-3,many,TGTGCCAGCAGCAAGGGACAGTCCTCTGGAAACACCATATATTTT,CASSKGQSSGNTIYF
TRBV5-1,.,TRBJ2-1,many,TGCGCCAGCGCCAGGGCCGGACCCCTCTACAATGAGCAGTTCTTC,CASARAGPLYNEQFF
TRBV14,.,TRBJ1-3,.,TGTGCCAGCAGCCAAGTTCGGGGTCGAAACACCATATATTTT,CASSQVRGRNTIYF
TRBV6-5,TRBD1,TRBJ2-7,few,TGTGCCAGCAGCCGTGGACAGGGTCTTTACGAGCAGTACTTC,CASSRGQGLYEQYF
TRBV3-1,.,TRBJ2-1,many,TGTGCCAGCAGCCAAGATGAAGTTGAGGGGTTTGATGAGCAGTTCTTC,CASSQDEVEGFDEQFF
TRBV20-1,TRBD2,TRBJ2-7,many,TGCAGTGCTAGAGCGCCCGGACTAGCGGCGTCCTACGAGCAGTACTTC,CSARAPGLAASYEQYF
TRBV4-3,.,TRBJ2-6,few,TGCGCCAGCAGCCAAGATCGAAGGGAGGCCGGGGCCAACGTCCTGACTTTC,CASSQDRREAGANVLTF
TRBV6-6,.,TRBJ2-7,.,TGTGCCAGCAGTCCCAAACCCTACGAGCAGTACTTC,CASSPKPYEQYF
TRBV18,TRBD1,TRBJ1-2,few,TGTGCCAGCTCACCACGGGACAGACCTTATGGCTACACCTTC,CASSPRDRPYGYTF
TRBV28,TRBD2,TRBJ2-1,few,TGTGCCAGCAGTTCCCGACTAGCGGGGGGTCTAGATGAGCAGTTCTTC,CASSSRLAGGLDEQFF
TRBV7-2,.,TRBJ2-5,many,TGTGCCAGCAGCGTCGGCGGAGCCCCGCGCCAAGAGACCCAGTACTTC,CASSVGGAPRQETQYF
TRBV7-2,TRBD2,TRBJ2-3,few,TGTGCCAGCAGCTTCGGGACTACCTATATGGATACGCAGTATTTT,CASSFGTTYMDTQYF
TRBV6-2/TRBV6-3,TRBD1,TRBJ1-2,many,TGTGCCAGCAGTGGGACAGGGGTTCGAAGTGGCTACACCTTC,CASSGTGVRSGYTF
TRBV12-3/TRBV12-4,.,TRBJ1-2,few,TGTGCCAGCAGAACCCTGACAGTCTATGGCTACACCTTC,CASRTLTVYGYTF
TRBV3-1,TRBD2,TRBJ2-7,.,TGTGCCAGCAGCTCCGGGACTAGTCGGTACGAGCAGTACTTC,CASSSGTSRYEQYF
TRBV18,TRBD2,TRBJ2-5,few,TGTGCCAGCTCACCAGAGCGGGGGTACCAAGAGACCCAGTACTTC,CASSPERGYQETQYF